A selection of T cell receptor beta chains follows, all from one sample in a study of blood T cells in healthy people across ages. TCRdb used MiXCR to reprocess the 5' RACE reads, holding one entry per CDR3 protein. The sample records roughly 1,500,000 distinct CDR3 sequences, roughly a third being singletons. The sequenced sample was blood. These receptors came from a young woman in good health. CDR3s include the opening cysteine and the closing phenylalanine or tryptophan. Fields, in order: V gene, J gene, D gene, CDR3 length, clone size, CDR3 protein, CDR3 DNA. D genes are given only for firm matches. Clone size appears in some rows only: once, few, many, or a class for an expanded clone.

TRBV12-3/TRBV12-4	TRBJ2-7	-	14	once	CASSFGARGYEQYF	TGCGCCAGCAGTTTTGGAGCCAGGGGATATGAGCAGTACTTC
TRBV6-2/TRBV6-3	TRBJ2-1	TRBD2	15	few	CASSYASGIYNEQFF	TGTGCCAGCAGTTACGCTAGCGGCATCTACAATGAGCAGTTCTTC
TRBV28	TRBJ2-5	-	13	-	CVSSFEGAETQYF	TGTGTCAGCAGTTTCGAGGGAGCAGAGACCCAGTACTTC
TRBV3-1	TRBJ2-1	TRBD2	14	-	CAGSQGLDNNEQFF	TGTGCCGGCAGCCAAGGACTAGACAACAATGAGCAGTTCTTC
TRBV14	TRBJ2-7	TRBD1	13	-	CASSHLVQGEWYF	TGTGCCAGCAGCCACCTCGTCCAGGGGGAGTGGTACTTC
TRBV28	TRBJ1-1	-	11	few	CASRDSTEAFF	TGTGCCAGCAGGGACAGCACTGAAGCTTTCTTT
TRBV28	TRBJ1-5	TRBD1	15	few	CASNFDRARNQPQHF	TGTGCCAGCAATTTCGACAGGGCCCGCAATCAGCCCCAGCATTTT
TRBV3-1	TRBJ2-1	-	17	few	CASSQDLYRATYNEQFF	TGTGCCAGCAGCCAAGACCTTTACAGGGCGACCTACAATGAGCAGTTCTTC
TRBV3-1	TRBJ2-7	TRBD2	15	-	CASSPSLGEGYEQYF	TGTGCCAGCAGCCCCTCCCTGGGGGAGGGTTACGAGCAGTACTTC
TRBV27	TRBJ2-3	-	11	many	CASRTTDTQYF	TGTGCCAGCAGGACCACAGATACGCAGTATTTT
TRBV28	TRBJ2-3	TRBD1	18	-	CASSWGDGDRGPTDTQYF	TGTGCCAGCAGTTGGGGGGATGGGGACAGGGGGCCAACAGATACGCAGTATTTT
TRBV7-3	TRBJ1-2	-	13	many	CASSLQGLGGYTF	TGTGCCAGCAGCCTACAGGGTTTAGGCGGCTACACCTTC
TRBV10-2	TRBJ2-3	TRBD1	14	few	CASETGGWTDTQYF	TGCGCCAGCGAGACAGGGGGCTGGACAGATACGCAGTATTTT
TRBV20-1	TRBJ1-1	-	14	-	CSARVTGVGTEAFF	TGCAGTGCTAGAGTAACGGGGGTGGGCACTGAAGCTTTCTTT
TRBV12-3/TRBV12-4	TRBJ2-1	TRBD2	15	once	CASSIGRGGQETQFF	TGTGCCAGCAGTATAGGACGGGGGGGCCAAGAGACCCAGTTCTTC
TRBV25-1	TRBJ1-2	-	14	few	CASTSVGANYGYTF	TGTGCCAGCACCTCAGTGGGGGCTAACTATGGCTACACCTTC
TRBV7-9	TRBJ2-7	-	15	-	CASSLAWDNYNEQYF	TGTGCCAGCAGCTTAGCGTGGGACAACTACAATGAGCAGTACTTC
TRBV28	TRBJ1-5	-	15	-	CASSLTSRGNRPQHF	TGTGCCAGCAGTTTAACGAGTAGGGGCAATCGGCCCCAGCATTTT
TRBV19	TRBJ2-7	-	14	-	CASSIGIGPYEQYF	TGTGCCAGTAGTATAGGCATAGGGCCCTACGAGCAGTACTTC
TRBV20-1	TRBJ2-7	-	14	-	CSARDRVGLYEQYF	TGCAGTGCTAGAGACAGGGTAGGTCTGTACGAGCAGTACTTC
TRBV4-1	TRBJ2-3	-	13	-	CVSSNMGPDTQYF	TGCGTCAGCAGCAATATGGGCCCGGATACGCAGTATTTT
TRBV10-3	TRBJ2-3	-	14	-	CAISEGETTDTQYF	TGTGCCATCAGTGAAGGGGAGACCACAGATACGCAGTATTTT
TRBV6-1	TRBJ2-3	TRBD2	19	few	CASSEDPGLAGGLTDTQYF	TGTGCCAGCAGTGAGGATCCGGGACTAGCGGGGGGCCTCACAGATACGCAGTATTTT
TRBV20-1	TRBJ1-6	-	17	few	CSAPNGQGGSYNSPLHF	TGCAGTGCTCCTAATGGGCAGGGAGGATCCTATAATTCACCCCTCCACTTT
TRBV3-1	TRBJ2-7	-	15	few	CASSQDTILRDEQYF	TGTGCCAGCAGCCAAGATACAATTCTAAGGGACGAGCAGTACTTC
TRBV5-6	TRBJ2-5	TRBD2	15	-	CASSSSGTIQETQYF	TGTGCCAGCAGCTCCTCCGGGACTATCCAAGAGACCCAGTACTTC
TRBV7-2	TRBJ1-4	-	13	-	CASSLGPGEKLFF	TGTGCCAGCAGCTTAGGTCCGGGGGAAAAACTGTTTTTT
TRBV28	TRBJ2-7	-	11	-	CASSFSAQQYF	TGTGCCAGCAGTTTCTCTGCACAGCAGTACTTC
TRBV13	TRBJ2-2	-	16	-	CASSLWGGQKAGELFF	TGTGCCAGCAGCCTCTGGGGGGGACAGAAGGCCGGGGAGCTGTTTTTT
TRBV27	TRBJ1-5	-	14	few	CASSWVGGNQPQHF	TGTGCCAGCAGTTGGGTAGGCGGCAATCAGCCCCAGCATTTT
TRBV29-1	TRBJ2-1	-	14	many	CSVGIKSSYNEQFF	TGCAGCGTTGGGATTAAGAGCTCCTACAATGAGCAGTTCTTC
TRBV30	TRBJ1-2	-	12	-	CAWTRGRIGYTF	TGTGCCTGGACCAGGGGTCGGATAGGCTACACCTTC
TRBV2	TRBJ1-2	-	13	-	CASSESLGDGYTF	TGTGCCAGCAGTGAATCCTTGGGAGATGGCTACACCTTC
TRBV13	TRBJ2-1	TRBD2	16	-	CASTIAGGPGYNEQFF	TGTGCCAGCACGATAGCGGGGGGGCCGGGGTACAATGAGCAGTTCTTC
TRBV20-1	TRBJ2-1	-	12	-	CSALPLDNEQFF	TGCAGTGCCCTCCCACTTGACAATGAGCAGTTCTTC
TRBV2	TRBJ2-7	-	14	-	CASSEEGSTYEQYF	TGTGCCAGCAGTGAAGAGGGCAGTACCTACGAGCAGTACTTC
TRBV4-1	TRBJ1-4	-	17	-	CASSQDDVRVGDEKLFF	TGCGCCAGCAGCCAAGATGACGTTAGGGTAGGGGATGAAAAACTGTTTTTT
TRBV7-2	TRBJ1-2	-	14	-	CASSLALSYCGYTF	TGTGCCAGCAGCTTAGCGCTCAGCTACTGTGGCTACACCTTC
TRBV12-3/TRBV12-4	TRBJ1-2	-	13	-	CASSVQGVYGYTF	TGTGCCAGCAGTGTCCAGGGTGTCTATGGCTACACCTTC
TRBV5-1	TRBJ1-5	-	15	-	CASSLEGDLRQPQHF	TGCGCCAGCAGCTTGGAGGGGGACCTCAGACAGCCCCAGCATTTT
TRBV20-1	TRBJ1-2	-	17	-	CSARDHRVIILDYGYTF	TGCAGTGCTAGAGATCACAGGGTTATTATCCTGGACTATGGCTACACCTTC
TRBV27	TRBJ2-5	-	13	-	CASSHRRGATQYF	TGTGCCAGCAGCCATCGCAGGGGTGCGACCCAGTACTTC
TRBV18	TRBJ1-1	-	15	-	CASSPTTEPNTEAFF	TGTGCCAGCTCACCAACGACAGAGCCGAACACTGAAGCTTTCTTT
TRBV7-2	TRBJ2-7	-	13	few	CASSLGGVTEQYF	TGTGCCAGCAGCTTAGGGGGAGTAACCGAGCAGTACTTC
TRBV7-3	TRBJ2-1	-	13	few	CASSLTSSTPQFF	TGTGCCAGCAGCTTAACGTCTTCTACTCCCCAGTTCTTC
TRBV5-1	TRBJ2-1	-	13	-	CASSLQIGGEQFF	TGCGCCAGCAGCTTGCAAATCGGTGGTGAGCAGTTCTTC
TRBV12-3/TRBV12-4	TRBJ1-6	TRBD1	15	-	CASSETGVSNSPLHF	TGTGCCAGCAGTGAAACAGGGGTGAGCAATTCACCCCTCCACTTT
TRBV20-1	TRBJ2-3	-	15	few	CSARDQGRLTDTQYF	TGCAGTGCTAGAGATCAGGGAAGGCTCACAGATACGCAGTATTTT
TRBV29-1	TRBJ2-6	TRBD2	18	many	CSVQTSGELRSGANVLTF	TGCAGCGTCCAGACTAGCGGGGAACTCCGCTCTGGGGCCAACGTCCTGACTTTC
TRBV6-1	TRBJ2-1	TRBD1	17	-	CASSIRASGTGANEQFF	TGTGCCAGCAGTATCCGAGCGTCAGGGACAGGGGCCAATGAGCAGTTCTTC
TRBV28	TRBJ1-6	-	15	few	CASSLISETASPLHF	TGTGCCAGCAGCCTTATTTCGGAAACGGCCTCACCCCTCCACTTT
TRBV7-3	TRBJ2-3	TRBD2	15	few	CASSWGGGGTDTQYF	TGTGCCAGCAGTTGGGGCGGGGGTGGCACAGATACGCAGTATTTT
TRBV29-1	TRBJ2-7	-	17	many	CSVTGILGAGLIHEQYF	TGCAGCGTGACGGGAATATTAGGGGCAGGGCTTATCCACGAGCAGTACTTC
TRBV4-1	TRBJ2-1	TRBD2	16	-	CASSFQGTSGGGGQFF	TGCGCCAGCAGTTTTCAAGGGACTAGCGGGGGGGGAGGGCAGTTCTTC
TRBV20-1	TRBJ2-2	-	15	few	CSARAGGTNTGELFF	TGCAGTGCTAGAGCCGGCGGAACGAACACCGGGGAGCTGTTTTTT
TRBV7-2	TRBJ1-2	TRBD1	15	many	CASSSGQGETYGYTF	TGTGCCAGCAGCTCGGGACAGGGCGAGACTTATGGCTACACCTTC
TRBV9	TRBJ2-7	TRBD1	15	-	CVSSPGGLQGGEQYF	TGTGTCAGCAGCCCCGGGGGTTTACAGGGGGGCGAGCAGTACTTC
TRBV28	TRBJ1-5	-	17	-	CASSPAGILDSNQPQHF	TGTGCCAGCAGCCCGGCGGGTATCCTAGATAGCAATCAGCCCCAGCATTTT
TRBV4-1	TRBJ2-7	-	16	-	CASSQPVTKGSYEQYF	TGCGCCAGCAGCCAACCCGTGACAAAAGGGTCCTACGAGCAGTACTTC